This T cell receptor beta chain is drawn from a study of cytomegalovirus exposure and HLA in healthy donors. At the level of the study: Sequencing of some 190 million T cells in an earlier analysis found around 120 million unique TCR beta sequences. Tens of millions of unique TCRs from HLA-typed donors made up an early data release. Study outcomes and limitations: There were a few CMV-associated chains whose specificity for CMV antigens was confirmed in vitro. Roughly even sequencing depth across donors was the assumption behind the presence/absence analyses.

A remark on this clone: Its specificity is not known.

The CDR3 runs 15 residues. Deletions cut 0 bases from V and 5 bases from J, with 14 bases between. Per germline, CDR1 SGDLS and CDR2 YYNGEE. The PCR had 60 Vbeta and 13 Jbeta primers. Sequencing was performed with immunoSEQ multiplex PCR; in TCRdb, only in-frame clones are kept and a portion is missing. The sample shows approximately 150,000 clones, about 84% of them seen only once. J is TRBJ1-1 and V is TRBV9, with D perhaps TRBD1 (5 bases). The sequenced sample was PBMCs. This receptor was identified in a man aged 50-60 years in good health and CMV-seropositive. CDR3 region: CASSVVPGGLTEAFF. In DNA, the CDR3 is TGTGCCAGCAGCGTAGTCCCGGGGGGATTGACTGAAGCTTTCTTT.